This T cell receptor beta chain originates from a study of regulatory T cells in long-lasting Graves disease. In building TCR beta libraries, iRepertoire HTBI primers were used together with Arm-PCR of CDR3 regions. In TCRdb, the multiplex PCR reads were re-called with MiXCR into one record per CDR3 protein. The sample consists of 400,000 to 650,000 distinct CDR3 sequences, about 16% of them appearing once. This CDR3 has 12 residues. V shed 11 bases and J shed 8 bases, with 15 bases lying between them. Germline CDR1 and CDR2: LGHDT and YNNKEL (reference sequence). Time point in this sample: newly diagnosed GD, antithyroid drugs for less than 3 months. From PBMCs, RNA was extracted and then used to make the TCR library. The same sample was also studied in work on T cells in Graves' hyperthyroidism and ophthalmopathy.

The chain links TRBV3-1 to TRBJ2-2, with D uncertain. The source was peripheral blood mononuclear cells (PBMCs), collected at new diagnosis, from a patient treated with antithyroid drugs. This sequence originates from a woman aged 40-60 years with Graves disease. This chain's CDR3 is CASEGVVGELFF. The CDR3 region has the DNA TGTGCCTCCGAAGGAGTCGTTGGGGAGCTGTTTTTT.